A single sample gave rise to the 22 T cell receptor beta chains below, sequenced in a study of technical replicates of blood from four donors. Generated by immunoSEQ multiplex PCR, the TCRdb table keeps only in-frame clones and is missing some. Counted here are approximately 79,000 clones, approximately 97% occurring once; the ten biggest clones make up 0.18%. Input material: T cells isolated from PBMCs. The receptors were sampled from a human donor in good health.

The chain is built from TRBV11-2 and TRBJ2-7; tentative D call: TRBD1 (5 bases). CDR3 size: 15 residues. The V end lost 1 base, the J end lost 3 bases, and 13 bases lay between the germline ends. Germline V gives CDR1 SGHAT, CDR2 FQNNGV. The CDR3 bases are TGTGCCAGCAGCTTAGCCCACAGAAGGGGCTACGAGCAGTACTTC. Its protein product is CASSLAHRRGYEQYF.

The genes are TRBV11-3 and TRBJ2-5; tentative D call: TRBD2 (7 bases). The CDR3 is made up of 16 amino acids. V lost 4 bases and J lost 4, with 19 bases in between. Germline V gene sequence: CDR1 SGHNT, CDR2 YENEEA. The CDR3 sequence: CASSSGGGAGRETQYF. CDR3 in DNA: TGTGCCAGCAGCTCCGGTGGGGGGGCCGGGAGAGAGACCCAGTACTTC.

On this clone itself: The junction departs from the called germline gene at one end, perhaps through a read error. The V call is TRBV27, the J call TRBJ1-1; 7 bases are shared with TRBD1. The CDR3 contains 13 residues. The germline CDR1 and CDR2 sequences are MNHEY and SMNVEV (reference sequence). The CDR3 reads CASSLSRDSPKIF. The CDR3 bases are TGTGCCAGCAGTTTATCGAGGGACAGCCCTAAAATATTT.

This clone showed up just once. The CDR3 spells CASSVLTGQRLKAFF. The CDR3 bases are TGTGCCAGCAGCGTATTGACAGGCCAACGGCTGAAGGCTTTCTTT. The chain employs TRBV7-9 and TRBJ1-1; D perhaps matches TRBD1 (6 bases). In germline, CDR1 is SEHNR, CDR2 FQNEAQ (reference sequence). The CDR3 has 15 amino acids. The V and J ends lost 5 bases and 11 bases respectively, with 24 bases between them.

CDR3 protein: CATSRDFGSYNEQFF. DNA of the CDR3: TGTGCCACCAGCAGAGACTTCGGGAGTTACAATGAGCAGTTCTTC. This rearrangement joins TRBV15 to TRBJ2-1; TRBD2 is a possible D gene (6 bases). Trimming took off 0 bases at V and 4 bases at J, with 10 bases between the two ends. Germline V lookup: CDR1 LNHNV, CDR2 YYDKDF (reference sequence). The CDR3 spans 15 residues.

The gene calls are TRBV5-1 and TRBJ2-3; D remains unclear. The V end was cut by 0 bases, the J end by 4 bases, with 9 bases between. Germline lookup yields CDR1 SGHRS and CDR2 YFSETQ. CDR3 length: 14 amino acids. The CDR3 loop is CASSLAGRPDTQYF. CDR3 nucleotide sequence: TGCGCCAGCAGCTTGGCGGGTAGACCAGATACGCAGTATTTT.

The chain carries TRBV30 and TRBJ1-5, with 11 bases fitting TRBD1. The germline gives CDR1 GTSNPN, CDR2 SVGIG (reference sequence). The J segment lost 6 bases and the V segment lost 5 bases, leaving 12 bases of the junction unmatched. The CDR3 extends over 16 amino acids. The CDR3 nucleotides read TGTGCCTGGCAGGTCGGACAGGGGGCTTCCTTTCAGCCCCAGCATTTT. Protein: CAWQVGQGASFQPQHF. The full variable domain, with the rest looked up from reference TRBV30 and TRBJ1-5, is SQTIHQWPATLVQPVGSPLSLECTVEGTSNPNLYWYRQAAGRGLQLLFYSVGIGQISSEVPQNLSASRPQDRQFILSSKKLLLSDSGFYLCAWQVGQGASFQPQHFGDGTRLSIL.

The chain carries TRBV12-2 and TRBJ2-1; the D call in the table, TRBD2, was not verified against the DNA. TRBV12-2 is a known pseudogene. This CDR3 region has 18 residues. Here the CDR3 DNA reads TGTGCAAGTCGCTTAGCGGGACTAGCGGGCTTTTCCTACAATGAGCAGTTCTTC. Its protein is CASRLAGLAGFSYNEQFF.

The rearrangement links TRBV5-1 to TRBJ2-3; 9 bases map to TRBD2. CDR1 SGHRS and CDR2 YFSETQ come from the germline V gene. The length of the CDR3 is 18 residues. J lost 2 bases, V lost 1 base, and 11 bases had no gene match. The CDR3 reads CASSLLPTSGSITDTQYF. The CDR3 coding sequence is TGCGCCAGCAGCTTGCTGCCGACTAGCGGTTCTATCACAGATACGCAGTATTTT.

This sequence joins TRBV15 and TRBJ1-5; 7 positions agree with TRBD1. CDR1 and CDR2 (germline): LNHNV, YYDKDF (reference sequence). J lost 2 bases, V lost 0 bases, and 7 bases had no gene match. The CDR3 is 17 amino acids. For the CDR3, the DNA is TGTGCCACCAGCAGAGATCTTTCCGGGACAGGCAATCAGCCCCAGCATTTT. Its protein product is CATSRDLSGTGNQPQHF.

The V gene is TRBV6-5, the J gene TRBJ2-3, with TRBD2 as a possible D gene (6 bases). The V and J ends lost 10 bases and 2 bases respectively, with 13 bases between them. Germline values: CDR1 MNHEY, CDR2 SVGAGI. The CDR3 is 13 amino acids. The CDR3 sequence: CATEDYLTDTQYF. CDR3 nucleotide sequence: TGTGCCACCGAGGACTACCTCACAGATACGCAGTATTTT.

This clone was seen once. Other DNA sequences from this sample encode an identical CDR3 as well. DNA for the CDR3: TGCGCCAGCAGCTACCTACAGGGGAGCGGGGCCAACGTCCTGACTTTC. Its protein product is CASSYLQGSGANVLTF. The V gene is TRBV5-1, the J gene TRBJ2-6, with TRBD1 matching over 7 bases. The junction had 7 bases not matched to a gene; V was cut back by 3 bases and J by 4 bases. CDR1 and CDR2 from the germline V gene are SGHRS and YFSETQ. This CDR3 region has 16 residues.

The chain employs TRBV7-9 and TRBJ2-5; D unresolved. CDR3 length: 11 residues. Per the germline V gene, CDR1 is SEHNR and CDR2 is FQNEAQ (reference sequence). Trimming took 4 bases from V and 2 from J, leaving 2 bases between them. The CDR3 loop reads CASSSQETQYF. CDR3 in DNA: TGTGCCAGCAGCTCTCAAGAGACCCAGTACTTC.

This clone was recorded once. The genes are TRBV7-2 and TRBJ2-7; 7 bases match TRBD2. With 5 bases clipped from V and 5 bases from J, the junction kept 12 bases outside the gene matches. Looked up from germline, CDR1 is SGHTA and CDR2 is FQGNSA. This CDR3 comprises 15 residues. Here the CDR3 reads CASSPLGGSYDEQYF. CDR3 bases: TGTGCCAGCAGCCCCCTGGGCGGGAGTTACGACGAGCAGTACTTC.

The chain carries TRBV7-6 and TRBJ2-1; D possibly corresponds to TRBD2 (7 bases). CDR3 size: 16 residues. Between the trimmed V and J ends, which lost 4 bases and 7 bases, there was a span of 20 bases. Germline values: CDR1 SGHVS, CDR2 FNYEAQ. The DNA of the CDR3 is TGTGCCAGCAGCTCCTGGGGGGGGCTGTACACAAATGAGCAGTTCTTC. This translates into CASSSWGGLYTNEQFF.

J is TRBJ2-2 and V is TRBV29-1, with 8 bases lining up with TRBD2. This CDR3 is 14 amino acids long. V lost 5 bases and J lost 0; bases outside the gene matches: 2. Germline CDR1 is SQVTM and CDR2 is ANQGSEA. This CDR3 is CSVFSGTNTGELFF. DNA of the CDR3: TGCAGCGTTTTTAGCGGGACGAACACCGGGGAGCTGTTTTTT.

This chain uses TRBV7-9 with TRBJ2-7; D might be TRBD1 (6 bases). CDR3 length: 14 amino acids. V was cut by 4 bases and J by 3 bases, with 13 bases left in between. Germline CDR1 is SEHNR and CDR2 is FQNEAQ (reference sequence). CDR3 amino acids: CASSSTGRIYEQYF. The CDR3 nucleotides read TGTGCCAGCAGCTCTACAGGGAGAATCTACGAGCAGTACTTC.

The genes are TRBV5-1 and TRBJ1-1, with unresolved D. The CDR3 covers 12 residues. CDR1 is SGHRS, CDR2 YFSETQ, per germline. Trimming stripped 5 bases from V and 4 bases from J, with 9 bases between. The CDR3 loop is CASREGSTEAFF. DNA of the CDR3: TGCGCCAGCAGGGAAGGGAGCACTGAAGCTTTCTTT.

The rearrangement links TRBV30 to TRBJ1-3; D is perhaps TRBD1 (5 bases). From germline, CDR1 is GTSNPN and CDR2 SVGIG (reference sequence). Trimming took 4 bases from V and 0 from J, leaving 19 bases between them. The CDR3 totals 17 residues. CDR3 residues: CAWTTGDSNISGNTIYF. The CDR3 coding sequence is TGTGCCTGGACCACGGGAGACAGTAACATCTCTGGAAACACCATATATTTT. Combining the CDR3 with reference TRBV30 and TRBJ1-3 gives the whole variable domain SQTIHQWPATLVQPVGSPLSLECTVEGTSNPNLYWYRQAAGRGLQLLFYSVGIGQISSEVPQNLSASRPQDRQFILSSKKLLLSDSGFYLCAWTTGDSNISGNTIYFGEGSWLTVV.

The chain uses TRBV4-1 and TRBJ2-1; TRBD2 aligns across 7 bases. Looked up from germline, CDR1 is MGHRA and CDR2 is YSYEKL. Trimming cost V 5 bases and J 15 bases; bases outside gene matches: 16. This CDR3 is built from 14 residues. The CDR3 DNA sequence: TGCGCCAGCAGCAAGGGGTCTAGCGGAGGGCTTGGGTTCTTC. Protein product: CASSKGSSGGLGFF.

The V gene is TRBV5-4, the J gene TRBJ2-7; 9 nucleotides agree with TRBD1. This CDR3 comprises 14 residues. Per germline, CDR1 SGHNT and CDR2 YYREEE (reference sequence). V trimming: 4 bases; J trimming: 4 bases; junction bases outside the gene matches: 6. The CDR3 spells CASSAGTGNYEQYF. The CDR3 DNA reads TGTGCCAGCAGCGCGGGGACAGGGAATTACGAGCAGTACTTC.

The genes are TRBV12-5 and TRBJ1-2, with TRBD1 matching 7 bases. V shed 9 bases, J shed 8 bases, and the junction held 15 bases outside the gene matches. This CDR3 has 14 residues. Germline-derived CDR1 and CDR2 are LGHNT and FRNRAP. The CDR3: CASALGQSRGGYTF. CDR3 bases: TGTGCTAGCGCGCTGGGACAGTCTCGAGGGGGCTACACCTTC.